This T cell receptor (beta chain) was recorded in a study of cytomegalovirus exposure and HLA in healthy donors (dated by TCRdb to 2016 to 2017). Study-wide context: An earlier analysis of some 600 of the donors reported approximately 300 Gb of sequence data and 90 million to 120 million unique TCR beta sequences obtained from around 180 million T cells. Of the roughly 400 genotyped donors, around 81% fell in the genetic ancestry cluster associated with self-reported Caucasian donors. Along with the roughly 670-subject first cohort, a separate validation cohort of over a hundred different subjects was used. Approximately 330 gigabases of sequencing data and around 85 million unique TCR sequences made up an early release that covered roughly 670 HLA-typed donors. Typing coverage differed by locus: A, B, C, DRB1 and DQB1 were typed in roughly 629-630 donors, DQA1 in 500 to 550, DPA1 in some 610, and DPB1 in 450 to 480. The aim of the study was to test whether cataloging public T cell receptors could identify signatures of past pathogen exposure. In the later analysis, no new phenotypic data were used to find candidate immune exposures; instead, reliance was placed on TCR beta sequences and their occurrence across donors. Donor age, sex, ethnicity and CMV serostatus were compiled alongside the repertoire data. Roughly 5 DR-DQ haplotypes were treated as single units for association and clustering because of strong linkage in the cohort. A later analysis re-examined previously published TCR beta repertoires from about 700 donors and added high-resolution HLA genotyping to investigate patterns of TCR occurrence. HLA typing included class I and class II loci at four-digit resolution. All discovery cohort repertoires had been generated using a single sequencing platform. Using immunosequencing, the study profiled T cell repertoires from fewer than 850 subjects and related those repertoires to cytomegalovirus serostatus. An earlier analysis of several hundred of the donors applied high-throughput TCR beta sequencing to assess whether each TCR beta V gene segment acted as functional or pseudogenic. Across under 500 genotyped donors of the cohort, an average of approximately 200,000 unique TCR beta nucleotide sequences per donor were sequenced, and 15% to 20% of those sequences were non-productive. A later genetic analysis took genome-wide SNP genotypes for about 55% of the roughly 700 donors and used that subset as a discovery cohort. To predict cytomegalovirus infection status, the study combined high-throughput TCR immunosequencing, statistical association of individual TCRs with disease status, and machine learning. The research as a whole found: At a false discovery rate of 0.05, a later analysis linked some 18,000 TCR beta sequences to specific HLA alleles. A later genetic analysis associated a missense DCLRE1C variant with V-gene and J-gene trimming of TCR beta chains, and an independent cohort replicated the association. This cohort had only TCR beta chains sequenced, and the lack of alpha or paired-chain data limited which features could be detected. A cluster of highly shared sequence variants was judged likely to be a technical artifact of the sequencing pipeline. According to a later analysis, most CMV-associated TCR beta chains appeared to be HLA-restricted, and the HLA associations seemed to be driven largely by CMV exposure. An earlier analysis of roughly 570 of the donors showed that most TCR beta V segments appeared in productive rearrangements either about 90% or about 30% of the time, which broadly matched IMGT annotations. The only immune exposure information available for the cohort was CMV serostatus. In both the original and validation cohorts, the classifier was reported to diagnose cytomegalovirus status with high specificity and sensitivity. When HLA alleles, especially DR and DQ, strongly co-occurred, attributing TCR associations to individual alleles was difficult. Several of the top co-occurrence clusters appeared to be linked to parvovirus B19, influenza, CMV and Epstein-Barr virus, according to a later analysis. Across donors, most TCR sequences were observed very rarely, whereas some public TCRs were present in many individuals. A further reported finding was that TCR beta sequences accurately predicted the HLA-A and HLA-B alleles for most subjects in the first cohort. Compared with the 666-donor mean, donors in an Asian-associated ancestry cluster had fewer N-insertions in productive TCRs, according to a later genetic analysis. Because HLA typing was unavailable for some donors at each locus, only the typed subset was used in association tests. Some IMGT-functional V segments, including TRBV6-2 and TRBV6-3, could not be told apart with the 87-base-pair reads, so those segments were excluded. In a later analysis, HLA-associated TCR beta chains showed more clonal expansion and lower generation probabilities than non-associated chains that were equally common. In vitro tests confirmed that a few of the cytomegalovirus-associated TCR beta chains recognize cytomegalovirus antigens. A later analysis found that TCR association rates varied across HLA loci, with DRB1 alleles showing the most associated TCRs and HLA-C alleles the fewest. Because counts were too low, seventeen rarely observed V segments, including chromosome 9 orphons, were left out of the earlier analysis of 587 of the donors. Roughly uniform sequencing depth across donors was assumed in presence/absence analyses, although this assumption may not hold. A total of 164 TCR beta chains were listed by the study as associated with cytomegalovirus. According to the authors, the approach could potentially be generalized to other disease states and immunological phenotypes. Linkage disequilibrium might explain the correlated functional status among segregating V segments, but an unknown experimental factor could not be excluded.

The CDR3 runs 17 residues from the cysteine to the phenylalanine. Solely the CDR3 DNA is kept, with 51 bases framed from the first base. The germline V gene encodes CDR1 SGHNT and CDR2 YYREEE (reference sequence). V has 2 bases trimmed and J has 10 bases trimmed; junction bases matching no gene number 18. Turning to this clone: Its antigen is not yet known. Base qualities are not at hand, and no much larger clone is one base apart.

In total, approximately 690 healthy bone marrow donors made up the cohort. Cohort members were all nominally healthy when sampled, although unrecorded immune exposures were likely present. The donor tested CMV seropositive, placing the donor among the 289 seropositive members of the cohort. Every donor gave a peripheral blood sample, and the peripheral blood mononuclear cells from that sample were used for TCR beta sequencing. Genomic DNA extraction from the blood cell samples was performed with the Qiagen DNeasy Blood Extraction Kit. Receptor libraries were prepared by the immunoSEQ multiplex PCR assay. A mixture of 60 forward primers for TCR Vbeta segments and 13 reverse primers for TCR Jbeta segments was used in the multiplex PCR. Amplification of the CDR3 region of rearranged TCR beta genes was performed with a multiplex PCR assay on genomic DNA. Amplified TCR beta libraries were sequenced as 87-base-pair reads on the Illumina HiSeq System. The original methods were these. In a later analysis, some 80 million unique TCR beta chains were counted across the 690 or so repertoires, and roughly 11 million of these chains were shared by at least two donors. Raw reads were error-corrected and collapsed into unique sequences by a nearest-neighbor algorithm in which closely related sequences were merged to remove PCR and sequencing errors. CDR3 sequences were aligned to IMGT reference sequences to assign V, D and J gene segments. Each retained sequence needed at least a six-nucleotide match to both a V gene segment and a J gene segment. Rearrangements were called productive when the CDR3 lacked stop codons and stayed in frame with V and J; all others were non-productive. Following IMGT convention, CDR3 was defined as the stretch from the second conserved V-encoded cysteine up to the conserved J-encoded phenylalanine. The earlier analysis of more than 450 of the donors excluded sequences that lacked an unambiguous match to a single V gene segment. In an earlier analysis of around 590 of the donors, a V segment was called functional when productive rearrangements were above 56.7%, and segregating when the standard deviation between donors exceeded 5%. A statistical classification framework was developed to diagnose cytomegalovirus status using the catalog of TCR beta chain sequences. In a later analysis, V and J genes were assigned by comparing TCR nucleotide sequences against IMGT/GENE-DB human TR gene sequences. Using the TCRdist pipeline, a later analysis assigned CDR3 sequences along with most-parsimonious VDJ recombination scenarios. A later analysis defined each TCR beta chain by its CDR3 amino acid sequence plus V-gene family, and excluded reads lacking a unique V-gene family. As a way to deal with suspected cross-contamination and a sequencing artifact, a later analysis dropped approximately 570 nucleotide sequences that were highly shared and had low generation probability. A later analysis calculated a clonal expansion index for each public chain from normalized within-repertoire ranks of inferred template counts. In a later analysis, generation probabilities were computed using a VDJ recombination model fitted to out-of-frame rearrangements, and the results were checked against IGoR. A later analysis scored TCR-TCR, TCR-HLA and TCR-CMV co-occurrence with hypergeometric tests, applying a repertoire-size bias correction to TCR pairs. A later analysis estimated false discovery rates by permuting HLA or CMV assignments 20 times. In a later analysis, co-occurring TCRs were grouped with DBSCAN, and TCRdist sequence similarity was added when clustering was performed within HLA-allele-positive subsets. Repertoires with fewer than 30,000 or more than 120,000 public chains, plus five repertoires with anomalous nucleotide sharing, were excluded from co-occurrence clustering. Not all clones reach the TCRdb copy of this immuneACCESS table, which keeps in-frame sequences only. Checked studies attribute under half of the gap to unresolved V genes and leave the rest unexplained. That table furnishes V, J and clone size, whereas the DNA furnished D and trimming. Within this sample are some 150,000 clones, with roughly 76% of them counted one time only. The biggest ten clones account for just under 5% of the sample.

The TCR comes from a woman aged 18-29 years in good health and CMV-seropositive. Rearrangement joined TRBV5-4 to TRBJ1-5; the junction holds 7 bases that match TRBD1. The sample was PBMCs. CDR3 sequence: CASSLDRGTAPVSPQHF. The DNA sequence is TGTGCCAGCAGCTTAGATCGCGGGACAGCTCCCGTTTCTCCCCAGCATTTT.